The 29 T cell receptor beta chains below were found in one sample sequenced in a study of response to subunit inactivated influenza vaccine. TCRdb fed the RT-PCR reads into MiXCR, producing one record per CDR3 protein. The table lists about 650,000 distinct CDR3 sequences, around 16% of them singletons. The sample in question was PBMCs from blood, obtained 11 to 12 days after vaccination. Receptor source: a man between 50 and 59 years old who received an inactivated influenza vaccine.

The V and J genes are TRBV4-1 and TRBJ2-2; 9 bases agree with TRBD1. The germline V gene encodes CDR1 MGHRA and CDR2 YSYEKL. CDR3 length: 16 residues. Unmatched junction bases numbered 7, after V lost 4 bases and J lost 4 bases. In DNA, the CDR3 is TGCGCCAGCAGCCGCGTACAGGGGGCTGGCACCGGGGAGCTGTTTTTT. Translation gives CASSRVQGAGTGELFF.

This chain connects TRBV12-3 or TRBV12-4 to TRBJ2-2; D is undetermined. The CDR3 length is 15 residues. The V and J ends lost 3 bases and 1 base respectively, with 9 bases between them. The CDR3 bases are TGTGCCAGCAGTTTCGTCTGGCAGAACACCGGGGAGCTGTTTTTT. It codes for CASSFVWQNTGELFF.

A word on this clonotype: The junction shows a germline mismatch at one end, possibly a read error. The chain combines TRBV28 with TRBJ1-1; D not certain. The CDR3 runs to 12 residues. Germline assignment: CDR1 MDHEN and CDR2 SYDVKM. Here the CDR3 reads CASSLSLREALF. The DNA for the CDR3 is TGTGCCAGCAGTTTAAGTCTCCGTGAAGCTCTCTTT.

The rearrangement joins TRBV9 to TRBJ1-3; no definite D call. This CDR3 has 15 amino acids. V lost 0 bases, J lost 0 bases, and 7 bases lay in between. Germline V gene lookup returns CDR1 SGDLS and CDR2 YYNGEE. CDR3 DNA sequence: TGTGCCAGCAGCGTAGGCCAAGGCTCTGGAAACACCATATATTTT. Protein sequence: CASSVGQGSGNTIYF.

This clonotype was picked up a small number of times. CDR3 sequence (DNA): TGTGCCAGCAGTTTTGGCAGTTCCCCCCTCGAGCAGTACTTC. Translation gives CASSFGSSPLEQYF. The genes are TRBV27 and TRBJ2-7, with no clear D. Deletions cut 3 bases from V and 6 bases from J, with 15 bases between. Germline lookup yields CDR1 MNHEY and CDR2 SMNVEV (reference sequence). This CDR3 has 14 residues.

V is TRBV4-1 and J is TRBJ2-3, with D possibly being TRBD2 (5 bases). The V and J ends lost 0 bases and 3 bases respectively, with 13 bases between them. Germline-derived CDR1 and CDR2 are MGHRA and YSYEKL. This CDR3 spans 16 amino acids. The CDR3 region has the DNA TGCGCCAGCAGCCAAGATCCAGTGAGAGGGACAGATACGCAGTATTTT. This translates into CASSQDPVRGTDTQYF.

This chain connects TRBV29-1 to TRBJ1-5; the D is unclear. CDR3 length: 14 amino acids. Trimming removed 4 bases from V and 1 base from J, with 11 bases in between. CDR1 and CDR2 (germline): SQVTM, ANQGSEA. CDR3 nucleotide sequence: TGCAGCGTTGGAGTGGGTGGGAGCAATCAGCCCCAGCATTTT. This gives the protein CSVGVGGSNQPQHF.

This chain's CDR3 is CSASSDRGSYEQYF. CDR3 coding DNA: TGCAGTGCTAGTTCGGACAGGGGATCCTACGAGCAGTACTTC. The J gene is TRBJ2-7, the V gene TRBV20-1; 9 bases map to TRBD1. The CDR3 sequence is 14 residues long. V trimming: 3 bases; J trimming: 1 base; junction bases outside the gene matches: 4. CDR1 DFQATT and CDR2 SNEGSKA come from the germline V gene (reference sequence).

V is TRBV20-1 and J is TRBJ2-7; TRBD1 or TRBD2 may be the D gene (6 bases each). V lost 2 bases to trimming and J lost 9 bases, with 20 bases between them. Per the germline V gene, CDR1 is DFQATT and CDR2 is SNEGSKA (reference sequence). CDR3 size: 14 residues. The CDR3 reads CSARWGATAQGQYF. CDR3 coding DNA: TGCAGTGCTAGATGGGGGGCTACAGCTCAAGGGCAGTACTTC.

This chain uses TRBV4-2 with TRBJ2-1, with a possible D match to TRBD2 (6 bases). CDR1 is LGHNA, CDR2 YNFKEQ, per germline. V was clipped by 4 bases and J by 0 bases, with 13 bases between them. This CDR3 spans 16 amino acids. Written as DNA, the CDR3 is TGTGCCAGCAGCCCTGATAGCGGATCCTCCTACAATGAGCAGTTCTTC. Residues: CASSPDSGSSYNEQFF.

J is TRBJ2-3 and V is TRBV5-6, with TRBD1 matching 8 bases. Germline V CDR1 and CDR2: SGHDT, YYEEEE. The CDR3 totals 16 residues. Losses at the gene ends were 3 bases for V and 1 base for J; bases not matched to a gene: 7. The CDR3 nucleotides are TGTGCCAGCAGCTCGGCAGGGGGCGGTCGCACAGATACGCAGTATTTT. Amino acid sequence: CASSSAGGGRTDTQYF.

The DNA for the CDR3 is TGTGCCAGCGGTGGGGCCAACGTCCTGACTTTC. Its translation: CASGGANVLTF. This chain links TRBV6-5 with TRBJ2-6; D not certain. From germline, CDR1 is MNHEY and CDR2 SVGAGI. Trimming removed 8 bases at V and 3 bases at J, with 2 bases between. The CDR3 spans 11 residues.

This clonotype was observed a few times. CDR3 DNA sequence: TGTGCCAACTCCGGGACAGGTGATCTGGGCTACACCTTC. Its translation: CANSGTGDLGYTF. The chain couples TRBV10-3 to TRBJ1-2, with 8 bases that match TRBD1. CDR3 length: 13 amino acids. Looked up from germline, CDR1 is ENHRY and CDR2 is SYGVKD. V gave up 10 bases and J gave up 8 bases; unmatched junction bases: 12.

This clonotype turned up a few times. The V gene is TRBV11-2, the J gene TRBJ2-2; TRBD2 agrees at 8 bases. Germline CDR1 reads SGHAT; CDR2 reads FQNNGV. V lost 5 bases, J lost 5 bases, and 7 bases stayed unmatched. CDR3 length equals 15 residues. The CDR3 bases are TGTGCCAGCAGCCCCAGGGCGGGGGGAACCGGGGAGCTGTTTTTT. Residues: CASSPRAGGTGELFF. Using reference TRBV11-2 and TRBJ2-2 for the parts outside the CDR3, the full variable domain is EAGVAQSPRYKIIEKRQSVAFWCNPISGHATLYWYQQILGQGPKLLIQFQNNGVVDDSQLPKDRFSAERLKGVDSTLKIQPAKLEDSAVYLCASSPRAGGTGELFFGEGSRLTVL.

The rearrangement uses TRBV29-1 and TRBJ2-1, with 8 bases aligning to TRBD2. CDR3 length equals 15 residues. CDR1 SQVTM and CDR2 ANQGSEA come from the germline V gene. The V gene end was trimmed by 4 bases and the J gene end by 2 bases; junction bases not matched to a gene: 7. In DNA, the CDR3 is TGCAGCGTTGCACTGGCGGGGGGAACCTACAATGAGCAGTTCTTC. This gives the protein CSVALAGGTYNEQFF.

DNA for the CDR3: TGTGCCAGCAGCTTAGGGGACAGCGCCTACAATGAGCAGTTCTTC. Its protein is CASSLGDSAYNEQFF. The chain is built from TRBV11-2 and TRBJ2-1; 7 bases align to TRBD1. V trimming: 1 base; J trimming: 2 bases; junction bases outside the gene matches: 2. Germline V gene lookup returns CDR1 SGHAT and CDR2 FQNNGV. The CDR3 has 15 residues. The full variable domain, with the rest looked up from reference TRBV11-2 and TRBJ2-1, is EAGVAQSPRYKIIEKRQSVAFWCNPISGHATLYWYQQILGQGPKLLIQFQNNGVVDDSQLPKDRFSAERLKGVDSTLKIQPAKLEDSAVYLCASSLGDSAYNEQFFGPGTRLTVL.

This clonotype showed up just a few times. J is TRBJ2-1 and V is TRBV12-3 or TRBV12-4; 9 bases fit TRBD2. The J segment lost 9 bases and the V segment lost 6 bases, leaving 9 bases of the junction unmatched. The CDR3 is made up of 14 amino acids. This CDR3 is CASSPHPGLAEQFF. For the CDR3, the DNA is TGTGCCAGCAGCCCCCACCCGGGACTAGCTGAGCAGTTCTTC.

This chain joins TRBV20-1 and TRBJ2-7; 10 nucleotides match TRBD1. CDR1 and CDR2 (germline): DFQATT, SNEGSKA (reference sequence). The CDR3 length is 16 residues. V shed 0 bases, J shed 5 bases, and the junction held 10 bases outside the gene matches. The CDR3 is CSAREPGQGILDEQYF. In nucleotides, the CDR3 is TGCAGTGCTAGAGAGCCGGGACAGGGGATTCTGGACGAGCAGTACTTC.

The chain joins TRBV5-1 to TRBJ2-1, with TRBD1 identical over 7 bases. This CDR3 spans 16 amino acids. The V gene end was trimmed by 7 bases and the J gene end by 0 bases; junction bases not matched to a gene: 10. CDR1 and CDR2 (germline): SGHRS, YFSETQ. CDR3 DNA: TGCGCCAGCGGCGAACAGGGGCCCATCTCCTACAATGAGCAGTTCTTC. It specifies CASGEQGPISYNEQFF.

The genes are TRBV6-5 and TRBJ2-4; 7 bases are a match to TRBD2. The V gene end was trimmed by 0 bases and the J gene end by 7 bases; junction bases not matched to a gene: 6. There are 15 residues in the CDR3. Germline CDR1 MNHEY, CDR2 SVGAGI. DNA of the CDR3: TGTGCCAGCAGTTACTCGAGAAATAGCGGGAACATTCAGTACTTC. Translated: CASSYSRNSGNIQYF.

This rearrangement joins TRBV6-1 to TRBJ2-3, with 9 positions matching TRBD1. CDR3 length equals 15 residues. V lost 4 bases to trimming and J lost 8 bases; unmatched junction nucleotides: 10. Germline V gene data show CDR1 as MNHNS and CDR2 as SASEGT. Here the CDR3 DNA reads TGTGCCAGCAGTGCCCCGGGACAGGGTACCCTTACGCAGTATTTT. Its translation is CASSAPGQGTLTQYF.

The chain employs TRBV7-2 and TRBJ2-5; 14 nucleotides agree with TRBD2. V trimming: 1 base; J trimming: 5 bases; junction bases outside the gene matches: 6. There are 17 residues in the CDR3. CDR1 and CDR2 from the germline V gene are SGHTA and FQGNSA. In DNA form, the CDR3 reads TGTGCCAGCAGCTTAGGACTAGCGGGGGGGCGCGAGGAGACCCAGTACTTC. It translates to CASSLGLAGGREETQYF. The full variable domain, in which reference TRBV7-2 and TRBJ2-5 provide the parts outside the CDR3, is GAGVSQSPSNKVTEKGKDVELRCDPISGHTALYWYRQSLGQGLEFLIYFQGNSAPDKSGLPSDRFSAERTGGSVSTLTIQRTQQEDSAVYLCASSLGLAGGREETQYFGPGTRLLVL.

V gene TRBV6-2 or TRBV6-3 combines with J gene TRBJ2-6; 8 nucleotides line up with TRBD1. The germline CDR1 and CDR2 sequences are MNHEY and SVGEGT. J lost 5 bases, V lost 3 bases, and 18 bases had no gene match. CDR3 length: 20 residues. The CDR3 DNA reads as TGTGCCAGCAGTTATCGGTTTTGGTCGGGACAGGAACTCTGGGCCAACGTCCTGACTTTC. Its protein is CASSYRFWSGQELWANVLTF.

The V gene is TRBV20-1, the J gene TRBJ1-2; perhaps TRBD1 as D (5 bases). The V gene lost 5 bases and the J gene lost 2 bases, with 9 bases spanning the gap. CDR3 length: 12 residues. Germline V gene data show CDR1 as DFQATT and CDR2 as SNEGSKA (reference sequence). The DNA for the CDR3 is TGCAGTGCTGGGGGTCGAAACTATGGCTACACCTTC. It encodes CSAGGRNYGYTF.

The V call is TRBV25-1, the J call TRBJ2-7; 7 bases map to TRBD2. Losses at the gene ends were 5 bases for V and 5 bases for J; bases not matched to a gene: 3. The CDR3 runs to 12 residues. In germline, CDR1 is MGHDK, CDR2 SYGVNS. CDR3 amino acids: CASSSGTHEQYF. CDR3 coding DNA: TGTGCCAGCAGTAGCGGGACCCACGAGCAGTACTTC.

J is TRBJ2-5 and V is TRBV6-1, with 7 bases fitting TRBD1. The trim removed 6 bases at V and 4 bases at J, leaving 5 bases unmatched. Germline assignment: CDR1 MNHNS and CDR2 SASEGT. The CDR3 consists of 13 residues. As DNA, the CDR3 is TGTGCCAGCAGATCCCCAGGGGGAGAGACCCAGTACTTC. This translates into CASRSPGGETQYF.

The chain employs TRBV7-9 and TRBJ1-2, with 10 bases that match TRBD1. This CDR3 has 15 amino acids. V lost 5 bases and J lost 2; bases outside the gene matches: 5. Germline CDR1 is SEHNR and CDR2 is FQNEAQ (reference sequence). The CDR3 loop is CASSTGTGENYGYTF. CDR3 DNA sequence: TGTGCCAGCAGCACCGGGACAGGGGAAAACTATGGCTACACCTTC.

The sample holds a few counts of this clonotype. The chain links TRBV5-1 to TRBJ2-3, with D perhaps matching TRBD1 (5 bases). The germline CDR1 and CDR2 sequences are SGHRS and YFSETQ. The V and J ends lost 0 bases and 2 bases respectively, with 10 bases between them. The CDR3 loop spans 15 amino acids. CDR3 sequence: CASSLGQFLTDTQYF. CDR3 coding DNA: TGCGCCAGCAGCTTGGGACAGTTTCTCACAGATACGCAGTATTTT.

J is TRBJ2-1 and V is TRBV20-1, with 9 bases identical to TRBD1. The CDR3 is 15 amino acids. The V and J ends lost 3 bases and 8 bases, in that order; junction bases with no gene match: 11. Germline CDR1 DFQATT, CDR2 SNEGSKA (reference sequence). DNA of the CDR3: TGCAGTGCTAGTTACAGGGGGCGGTCTCTCGATGAGCAGTTCTTC. This translates into CSASYRGRSLDEQFF.